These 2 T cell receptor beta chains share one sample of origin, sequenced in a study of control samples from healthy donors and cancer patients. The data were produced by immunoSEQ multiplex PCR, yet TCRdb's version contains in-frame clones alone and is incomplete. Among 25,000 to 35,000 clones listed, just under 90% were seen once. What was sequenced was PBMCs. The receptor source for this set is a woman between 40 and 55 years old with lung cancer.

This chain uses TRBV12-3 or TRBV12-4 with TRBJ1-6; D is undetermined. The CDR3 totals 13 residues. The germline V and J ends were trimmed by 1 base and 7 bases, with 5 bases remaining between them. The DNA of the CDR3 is TGTGCCAGCAGTTTAGAGTCCAATTCACCCCTCCACTTT. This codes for CASSLESNSPLHF.

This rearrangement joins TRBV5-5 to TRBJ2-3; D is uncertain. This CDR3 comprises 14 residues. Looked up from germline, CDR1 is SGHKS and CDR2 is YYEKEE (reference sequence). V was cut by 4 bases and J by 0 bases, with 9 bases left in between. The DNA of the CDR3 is TGTGCCAGCAGCCCGACCATGAGCACAGATACGCAGTATTTT. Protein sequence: CASSPTMSTDTQYF. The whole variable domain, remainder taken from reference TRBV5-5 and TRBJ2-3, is DAGVTQSPTHLIKTRGQQVTLRCSPISGHKSVSWYQQVLGQGPQFIFQYYEKEERGRGNFPDRFSARQFPNYSSELNVNALLLGDSALYLCASSPTMSTDTQYFGPGTRLTVL.